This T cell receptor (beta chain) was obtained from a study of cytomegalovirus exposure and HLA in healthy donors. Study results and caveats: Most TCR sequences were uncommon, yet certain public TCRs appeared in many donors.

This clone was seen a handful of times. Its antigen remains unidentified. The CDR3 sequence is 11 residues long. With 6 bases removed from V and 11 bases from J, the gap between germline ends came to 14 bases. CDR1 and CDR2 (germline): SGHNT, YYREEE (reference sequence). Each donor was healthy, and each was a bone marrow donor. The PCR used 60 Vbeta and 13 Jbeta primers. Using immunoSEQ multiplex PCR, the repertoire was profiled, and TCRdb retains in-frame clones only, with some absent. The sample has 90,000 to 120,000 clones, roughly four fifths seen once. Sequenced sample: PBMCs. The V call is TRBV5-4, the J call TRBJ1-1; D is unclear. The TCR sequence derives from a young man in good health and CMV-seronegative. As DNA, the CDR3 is TGTGCCAGCACCGATGGCGGTGGTGCTTTCTTT. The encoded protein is CASTDGGGAFF.